Listed here are 20 T cell receptor beta chains from one sample, sequenced in a study of blood T cell repertoires in COVID-19. Clones were sequenced by immunoSEQ multiplex PCR, and TCRdb holds only the in-frame ones, with some missing. The sample has about 240,000 clones, about 83% seen once. The sequencing input was PBMCs or T cells enriched from blood (not recorded which). The receptors come from a woman aged 40 to 50 who had been exposed to COVID-19.

The chain joins TRBV3-1 (or the pseudogene TRBV3-2) to TRBJ1-2, with a tentative D call TRBD1 (6 bases). CDR3 size: 17 residues. The germline V and J ends were trimmed by 4 bases and 1 base, with 19 bases remaining between them. Germline V CDR1 and CDR2: LGHDT, YNNKEL (reference sequence). In nucleotides, the CDR3 is TGTGCCAGCAGCCCGGGGGGGGCCCAAACCAATAACTATGGCTACACCTTC. The encoded protein is CASSPGGAQTNNYGYTF.

The chain carries TRBV7-2 and TRBJ2-7; D is uncertain. The CDR3 totals 15 residues. Germline V gene lookup returns CDR1 SGHTA and CDR2 FQGNSA. Trimming left V 3 bases short and J 3 bases short, with 15 bases between. The CDR3, as DNA: TGTGCCAGCAGCTTTACTTATGGTATAGTCTACGAGCAGTACTTC. Amino acid sequence: CASSFTYGIVYEQYF.

CDR3 residues: CASSARVATNEKLFF. DNA for the CDR3: TGCGCCAGCAGCGCCAGGGTGGCAACTAATGAAAAACTGTTTTTT. V gene TRBV5-1 combines with J gene TRBJ1-4, with TRBD1 as a possible D gene (5 bases). Germline V CDR1 and CDR2: SGHRS, YFSETQ. V lost 4 bases to trimming and J lost 0 bases, with 10 bases between them. This CDR3 has 15 residues.

J is TRBJ1-4 and V is TRBV28, with TRBD1 as a possible D gene (6 bases). V was pared by 5 bases and J by 5 bases, with 18 bases between. The CDR3 contains 16 residues. CDR1 MDHEN and CDR2 SYDVKM come from the germline V gene. The CDR3: CASSPAFGQPNEKLFF. The CDR3 coding sequence is TGTGCCAGCAGTCCCGCCTTTGGACAGCCAAATGAAAAACTGTTTTTT.

This sequence joins TRBV7-2 and TRBJ1-5; 9 bases agree with TRBD1. Losses at the gene ends were 6 bases for V and 5 bases for J; bases not matched to a gene: 8. Germline-derived CDR1 and CDR2 are SGHTA and FQGNSA. The CDR3 length is 15 residues. CDR3 coding DNA: TGTGCCAGCAGTCTACGGGACAGGGTTTATCAGCCCCAGCATTTT. Translated, it gives CASSLRDRVYQPQHF. The variable domain in full, with the rest retrieved from reference TRBV7-2 and TRBJ1-5, is GAGVSQSPSNKVTEKGKDVELRCDPISGHTALYWYRQSLGQGLEFLIYFQGNSAPDKSGLPSDRFSAERTGGSVSTLTIQRTQQEDSAVYLCASSLRDRVYQPQHFGDGTRLSIL.

The chain uses TRBV28 and TRBJ2-7; TRBD2 aligns across 12 bases. The germline CDR1 and CDR2 sequences are MDHEN and SYDVKM. The V and J ends lost 6 bases and 3 bases, in that order; junction bases with no gene match: 6. The CDR3 extends over 15 amino acids. The CDR3 DNA sequence: TGTGCCAGCAGACGGACTAGCGGGGCGAGCTACGAGCAGTACTTC. This translates into CASRRTSGASYEQYF.

The chain recombines TRBV30 with TRBJ2-3; 8 bases match TRBD1. This CDR3 is 13 amino acids long. Germline V gives CDR1 GTSNPN, CDR2 SVGIG (reference sequence). The junction had 4 bases not matched to a gene; V was cut back by 4 bases and J by 4 bases. The CDR3, as DNA: TGTGCCTGGACCCGGACAGGGTCAGATACGCAGTATTTT. Translated, it gives CAWTRTGSDTQYF.

This clone has just a few counts. The chain links TRBV10-3 to TRBJ2-5; no reliable D call. The CDR3 contains 12 residues. The V gene's germline CDR1 is ENHRY and CDR2 SYGVKD. The V gene lost 4 bases and the J gene lost 5 bases, with 8 bases spanning the gap. CDR3 sequence reads: CAISASPETQYF. The CDR3 DNA reads as TGTGCCATCAGTGCTTCCCCTGAGACCCAGTACTTC.

J is TRBJ2-7 and V is TRBV2; D is possibly TRBD2 (6 bases). The germline CDR1 and CDR2 sequences are SNHLY and FYNNEI. V lost 6 bases and J 6 bases, leaving 12 bases between the germline ends. This CDR3 has 12 residues. CDR3 bases: TGTGCCAGCAGGGACCGGAGGGGCGAGCAGTACTTC. Its protein product is CASRDRRGEQYF.

Note on this clone: At one of its ends the junction is not consistent with the germline gene, which may arise from a read error. The genes are TRBV6-1 and TRBJ1-1; D unclear. This CDR3 region has 13 residues. Per germline, CDR1 MNHNS and CDR2 SASEGT. The CDR3 sequence is CASTEQSNTEAFF. CDR3 bases: TGTGCCAGCACTGAACAGTCTAACACTGAAGCTTTCTTT.

The chain joins TRBV30 to TRBJ1-4; D ambiguous. The CDR3 is 14 residues long. V lost 3 bases, J lost 8 bases, and 16 bases lay in between. Germline V gene lookup returns CDR1 GTSNPN and CDR2 SVGIG (reference sequence). The CDR3 nucleotides read TGTGCCTGGAGGGCGGCAGGAGGAATAGAAAAACTGTTTTTT. It is translated as CAWRAAGGIEKLFF.

The J gene is TRBJ1-2, the V gene TRBV28, with D possibly being TRBD1 (6 bases). Germline lookup yields CDR1 MDHEN and CDR2 SYDVKM. Between the trimmed V and J ends, which lost 6 bases and 6 bases, there was a span of 11 bases. The CDR3 is 12 residues long. CDR3 in DNA: TGTGCCAGCAGCCCCAGGGACAATGGCTACACCTTC. Translated, it gives CASSPRDNGYTF.

This rearrangement joins TRBV6-1 to TRBJ1-1, with 7 positions matching TRBD1. After removal of 2 bases from V and 5 bases from J, the junction contained 2 bases not matched to a gene. The CDR3 has 13 amino acids. From germline, CDR1 is MNHNS and CDR2 SASEGT. The CDR3 DNA sequence: TGTGCCAGCAGTGAAACAGGGGAGACTGAAGCTTTCTTT. Encoded protein: CASSETGETEAFF.

This rearrangement joins TRBV3-1 (or the pseudogene TRBV3-2) to TRBJ2-5; 7 positions match TRBD2. CDR3 length: 15 residues. Germline loops: CDR1 LGHDT, CDR2 YNNKEL (reference sequence). The junction had 4 bases not matched to a gene; V was cut back by 1 base and J by 2 bases. The CDR3 reads CASSQVVGGQETQYF. CDR3 nucleotides: TGTGCCAGCAGCCAAGTAGTCGGGGGGCAAGAGACCCAGTACTTC.

This chain joins TRBV3-1 (or the pseudogene TRBV3-2) and TRBJ1-4; the match to TRBD1 covers 10 bases. Looked up from germline, CDR1 is LGHDT and CDR2 is YNNKEL (reference sequence). The CDR3 is made up of 16 amino acids. Trimming cost V 2 bases and J 10 bases; bases outside gene matches: 10. CDR3 region: CASSQSRDRGFVKLFF. CDR3 nucleotide sequence: TGTGCCAGCAGCCAATCCCGGGACAGGGGATTTGTAAAACTGTTTTTT.

The chain combines TRBV4-2 with TRBJ2-2; D possibly corresponds to TRBD2 (6 bases). The CDR3 runs 14 residues. V lost 4 bases, J lost 3 bases, and 9 bases lay in between. Germline V gene data show CDR1 as LGHNA and CDR2 as YNFKEQ. CDR3 sequence: CASSPREDTGELFF. In DNA, the CDR3 is TGTGCCAGCAGCCCCAGGGAGGACACCGGGGAGCTGTTTTTT.

The chain carries TRBV19 and TRBJ2-5, with a possible D match to TRBD2 (5 bases). V was clipped by 8 bases and J by 5 bases, with 15 bases between them. Germline CDR1 reads LNHDA; CDR2 reads SQIVND (reference sequence). The CDR3 sequence is 13 residues long. CDR3 amino acids: CASGSLESETQYF. DNA of the CDR3: TGTGCCAGTGGGAGCTTAGAGTCGGAGACCCAGTACTTC.

V gene TRBV5-1 combines with J gene TRBJ2-7, with 8 nucleotides matching TRBD2. Trimming removed 2 bases from V and 2 bases from J; junction bases left unmatched: 9. Germline assignment: CDR1 SGHRS and CDR2 YFSETQ. The CDR3 spans 16 residues. The CDR3 reads CASSFFSGGEAYEQYF. The CDR3 region has the DNA TGCGCCAGCAGCTTTTTTTCGGGGGGGGAAGCCTACGAGCAGTACTTC.

The CDR3: CATSRQGLAGVGPDTQYF. CDR3 nucleotides: TGTGCCACCAGCAGACAAGGACTAGCGGGTGTCGGCCCAGATACGCAGTATTTT. This chain uses TRBV15 with TRBJ2-3; 11 bases align to TRBD2. The CDR3 has 18 residues. J was trimmed by 4 bases and V by 2 bases; bases with no gene match: 11. Germline V CDR1 and CDR2: LNHNV, YYDKDF (reference sequence). The full variable domain, rest sourced from reference TRBV15 and TRBJ2-3, is DAMVIQNPRYQVTQFGKPVTLSCSQTLNHNVMYWYQQKSSQAPKLLFHYYDKDFNNEADTPDNFQSRRPNTSFCFLDIRSPGLGDTAMYLCATSRQGLAGVGPDTQYFGPGTRLTVL.

The chain has TRBV21-1 and TRBJ1-2; the table's TRBD1 call for D was not verified on the DNA. TRBV21-1 is a documented pseudogene. The CDR3 runs to 11 residues. CDR3 residues: CASSSSSGYTF. DNA of the CDR3: TGTGCCAGCAGCAGCAGTTCCGGCTACACCTTC.